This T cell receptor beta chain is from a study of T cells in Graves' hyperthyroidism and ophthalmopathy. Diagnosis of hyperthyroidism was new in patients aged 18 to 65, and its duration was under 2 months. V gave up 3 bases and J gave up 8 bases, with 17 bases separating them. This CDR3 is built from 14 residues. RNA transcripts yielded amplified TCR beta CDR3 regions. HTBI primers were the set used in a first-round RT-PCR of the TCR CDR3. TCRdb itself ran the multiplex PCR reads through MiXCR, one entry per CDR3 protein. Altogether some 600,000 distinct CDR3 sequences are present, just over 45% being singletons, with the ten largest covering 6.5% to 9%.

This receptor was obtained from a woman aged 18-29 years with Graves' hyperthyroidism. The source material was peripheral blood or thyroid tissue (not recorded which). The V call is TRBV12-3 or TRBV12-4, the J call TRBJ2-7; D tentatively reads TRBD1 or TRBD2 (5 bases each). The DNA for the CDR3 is TGTGCCAGCAGTTTGGGGGTCTTGGCTCCCCAGCAGTACTTC. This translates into CASSLGVLAPQQYF.